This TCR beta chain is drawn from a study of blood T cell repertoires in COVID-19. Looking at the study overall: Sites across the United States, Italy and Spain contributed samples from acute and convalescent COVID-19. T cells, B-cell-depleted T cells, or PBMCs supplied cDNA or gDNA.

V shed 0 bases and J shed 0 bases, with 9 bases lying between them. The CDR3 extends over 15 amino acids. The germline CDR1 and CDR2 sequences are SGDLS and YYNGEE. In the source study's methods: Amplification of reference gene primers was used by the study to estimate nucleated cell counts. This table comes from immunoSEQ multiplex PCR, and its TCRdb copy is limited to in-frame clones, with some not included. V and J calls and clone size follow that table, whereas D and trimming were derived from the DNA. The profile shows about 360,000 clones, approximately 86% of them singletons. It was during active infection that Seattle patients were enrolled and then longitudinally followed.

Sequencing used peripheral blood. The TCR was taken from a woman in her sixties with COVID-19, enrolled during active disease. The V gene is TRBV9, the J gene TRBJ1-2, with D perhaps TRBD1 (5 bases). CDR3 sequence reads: CASSVDQGANYGYTF. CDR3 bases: TGTGCCAGCAGCGTAGACCAGGGCGCTAACTATGGCTACACCTTC.